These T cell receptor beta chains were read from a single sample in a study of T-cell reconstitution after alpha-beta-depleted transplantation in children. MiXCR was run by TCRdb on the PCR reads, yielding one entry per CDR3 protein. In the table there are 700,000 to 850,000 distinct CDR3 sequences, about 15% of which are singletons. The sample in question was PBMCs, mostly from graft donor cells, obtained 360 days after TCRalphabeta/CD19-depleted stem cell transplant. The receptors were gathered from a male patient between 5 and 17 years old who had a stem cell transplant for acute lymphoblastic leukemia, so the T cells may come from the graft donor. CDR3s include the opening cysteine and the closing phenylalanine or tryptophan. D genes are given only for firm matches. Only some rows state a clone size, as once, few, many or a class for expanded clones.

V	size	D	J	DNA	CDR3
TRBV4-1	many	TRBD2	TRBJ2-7	TGCGCCAGCAGCCAAGGAACTAGCGGGAACTACGAGCAGTACTTC	CASSQGTSGNYEQYF
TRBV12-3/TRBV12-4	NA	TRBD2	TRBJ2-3	TGTGCCAGCAGCCTTACTAGCGGGAGGATCACAGATACGCAGTATTTT	CASSLTSGRITDTQYF
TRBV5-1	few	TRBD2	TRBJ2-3	TGCGCCAGCAGCCAGGGACTAGCGGCTAGCACAGATACGCAGTATTTT	CASSQGLAASTDTQYF
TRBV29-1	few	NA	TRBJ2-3	TGCAGCGTGTATACTAGCTTAACAACAGATACGCAGTATTTT	CSVYTSLTTDTQYF
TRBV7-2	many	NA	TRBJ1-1	TGTGCCAGCGGTAGACAGAACACTGAAGCTTTCTTT	CASGRQNTEAFF
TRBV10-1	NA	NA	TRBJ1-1	TGCGCCAGCAGTGAGCAGCTGAACACTGAAGCTTTCTTT	CASSEQLNTEAFF
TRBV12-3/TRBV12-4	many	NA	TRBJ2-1	TGTGCCAGCACCATCGACGCCTACAATGAGCAGTTCTTC	CASTIDAYNEQFF
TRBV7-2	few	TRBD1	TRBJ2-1	TGTGCCAGCAGCCCAAGGCGTCACAGGGGCAATGAGCAGTTCTTC	CASSPRRHRGNEQFF
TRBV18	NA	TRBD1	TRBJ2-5	TGTGCCAGCTCACCGTGGACAGGGAGCGGAGAGACCCAGTACTTC	CASSPWTGSGETQYF
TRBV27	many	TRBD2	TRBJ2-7	TGTGCCAGCAGTCCAAGCGTTAGCGGGAGGACCTACGAGCAGTACTTC	CASSPSVSGRTYEQYF
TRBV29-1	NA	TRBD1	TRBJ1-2	TGCAGCGTTACCCCAGGGGGCTCGGAGGGAGGCTACACCTTC	CSVTPGGSEGGYTF
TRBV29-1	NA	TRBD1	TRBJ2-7	TGCAGCGGTATCGGGACAGCTACCTACGAGCAGTACTTC	CSGIGTATYEQYF
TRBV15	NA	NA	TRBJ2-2	TGTGCCACCAGCCCCTGGGGATCCGGGAGCGGGTTCTCCGGGGAGCTGTTTTTT	CATSPWGSGSGFSGELFF
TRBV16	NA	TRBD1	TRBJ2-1	TGTGCCAGCAGCCACCCACAACAGGGGGCCGTGTACAATGAGCAGTTCTTC	CASSHPQQGAVYNEQFF
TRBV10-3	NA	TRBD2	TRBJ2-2	TGTGCCATCAGTCTGGGACTAGCGGGAGCCGGGGAGCTGTTTTTT	CAISLGLAGAGELFF
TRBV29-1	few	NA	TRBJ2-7	TGCAGCGTTAAATTCGGTGCCGTATACGAGCAGTACTTC	CSVKFGAVYEQYF
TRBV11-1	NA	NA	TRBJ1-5	TGTGCCAGCAGCCCCTACCGGGAGGGGCAGGCGGGAAGGCCCCAGCATTTT	CASSPYREGQAGRPQHF
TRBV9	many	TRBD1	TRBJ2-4	TGTGCCAGCAGCGTCCATTCCGGGACAGGCGATAACATTCAGTACTTC	CASSVHSGTGDNIQYF
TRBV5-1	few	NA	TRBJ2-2	TGCGCCAGCACGGTCGTAAGGGCCGGGGAGCTGTTTTTT	CASTVVRAGELFF
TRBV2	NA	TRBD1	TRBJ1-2	TGTGCCAGCAGTGAGACAGGGGACAGGCGCGGCTACACCTTC	CASSETGDRRGYTF
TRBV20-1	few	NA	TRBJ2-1	TGCAGGCTAACCGGGAGCGACAATGAGCAGTTCTTC	CRLTGSDNEQFF
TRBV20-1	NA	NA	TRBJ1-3	TGCAGTGCGCAAAAAGGGTCCTACTCTGGAAACACCATATATTTT	CSAQKGSYSGNTIYF
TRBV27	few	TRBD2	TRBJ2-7	TGTGCCAGCAGACCGGGACTAGCGTTCGAGCAGTACTTC	CASRPGLAFEQYF
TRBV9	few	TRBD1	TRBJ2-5	TGTGCCAGCAGCGTAGCCCCGAGGCGGACAGGGCGGCAAGAGACCCAGTACTTC	CASSVAPRRTGRQETQYF
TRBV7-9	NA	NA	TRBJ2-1	TGTGCCAGCAGCTATATAGGACAGGCAACCTTAGCGGGATACAATGAGCAGTTCTTC	CASSYIGQATLAGYNEQFF
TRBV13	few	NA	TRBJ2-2	TGTGCCAGCAGCGCTACCAGTACGGAGCTGTTTTTT	CASSATSTELFF
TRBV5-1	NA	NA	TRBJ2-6	TGCGCCAGCAGCTTGGGGATGGGGTCTGGGGCCAACGTCCTGACTTTC	CASSLGMGSGANVLTF
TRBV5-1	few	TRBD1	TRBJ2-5	TGCGCCAGCAGTGAAAGAAGCCTCCAGGGGGCCCAAGAGACCCAGTACTTC	CASSERSLQGAQETQYF
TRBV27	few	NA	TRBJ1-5	TGTGCCAGCAGTTTATCTAGACACCCCGGGCGAGCCCAGCATTTT	CASSLSRHPGRAQHF
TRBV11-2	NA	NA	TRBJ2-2	TGTGCCAGCAGCGGGCGGACTCTAGCGAACACCGGGGAGCTGTTTTTT	CASSGRTLANTGELFF
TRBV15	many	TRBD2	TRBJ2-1	TGTGCCACCAGCAGACAGCCCGGGACTAGCGGGAGTTATGAGCAGTTCTTC	CATSRQPGTSGSYEQFF
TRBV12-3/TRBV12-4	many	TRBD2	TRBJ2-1	TGTGCCAGCACGCCTAGCGGGGACTACAATGAGCAGTTCTTC	CASTPSGDYNEQFF